This T cell receptor (beta chain) comes out of a study of blood T cell repertoires in COVID-19. The CDR3 runs 14 residues. The V and J ends lost 2 bases and 5 bases respectively, with 13 bases between them. CDR1 is SEHNR and CDR2 is FQNEAQ in the germline V gene (reference sequence). Measured with immunoSEQ multiplex PCR; TCRdb has only the in-frame clones, and not every one. The sample contains 150,000 to 200,000 clones, roughly four fifths of which appear only once. This rearrangement joins TRBV7-9 to TRBJ2-7; a possible D gene is TRBD2 (5 bases). The source of this sequence is a man in his fifties or sixties who had recovered from COVID-19. The source material was PBMCs or T cells enriched from blood (not recorded which). The CDR3 loop reads CASSLLRGFHEQYF. CDR3 coding DNA: TGTGCCAGCAGCTTATTACGAGGGTTCCACGAGCAGTACTTC.